Below are 32 T cell receptor beta chains sequenced from a single sample in a study of low-dose radiotherapy and immunotherapy resistance in tumors. TRAV- and TRBV-specific primers were used for first-strand cDNA, which covered alpha and beta chains. Over roughly 18 PCR cycles, TCRs were amplified from a constant-region primer and V-primer adapter. TCRdb reanalysed the reads using MiXCR and keeps one entry per CDR3 protein. Among around 10,000 distinct CDR3 sequences, about 51% were seen once, and the ten largest hold roughly 8%. Every receptor here comes from a human donor with advanced metastatic prostate, ovarian, gallbladder or colorectal cancer (not recorded which). This table probably holds off-target reads from a library built for another chain.

The chain joins TRBV2 to TRBJ2-2, with TRBD1 matching 10 bases. Per the germline V gene, CDR1 is SNHLY and CDR2 is FYNNEI. There are 14 residues in the CDR3. With V trimmed by 6 bases and J by 4 bases, 2 bases remained unmatched. The DNA of the CDR3 is TGTGCCAGCAGGGGACAGGGGACCACCGGGGAGCTGTTTTTT. This gives the protein CASRGQGTTGELFF.

The V call is TRBV15, the J call TRBJ2-1; D possibly corresponds to TRBD1 (6 bases). V shed 1 base and J shed 6 bases, with 16 bases lying between them. The length of the CDR3 is 16 residues. CDR1 and CDR2 from the germline V gene are LNHNV and YYDKDF (reference sequence). The CDR3 spells CATSRAGTHVSNEQFF. DNA of the CDR3: TGTGCCACCAGCAGAGCCGGGACACATGTTAGCAATGAGCAGTTCTTC.

By proportion, this clonotype is large (0.1 to 1%). The V gene is TRBV4-1, the J gene TRBJ2-4, with D possibly matching TRBD2 (6 bases). Germline CDR1 MGHRA, CDR2 YSYEKL. The V end was cut by 3 bases, the J end by 5 bases, with 14 bases between. This CDR3 has 15 amino acids. The CDR3 region has the DNA TGCGCCAGCAGCCAGACTCACGGGGAGGAAAACATTCAGTACTTC. Translated, it gives CASSQTHGEENIQYF.

This clonotype was recorded a few times. V and J are TRBV20-1 and TRBJ2-2, with D possibly TRBD1 on 6 matching bases. Germline V gene lookup returns CDR1 DFQATT and CDR2 SNEGSKA (reference sequence). The V end was cut by 3 bases, the J end by 3 bases, with 11 bases between. The CDR3 is made up of 14 amino acids. DNA of the CDR3: TGCAGTGCTAGTTTGCCAGGGGACACCGGGGAGCTGTTTTTT. This sequence encodes CSASLPGDTGELFF.

By its share, this clonotype is medium-sized. This sequence joins TRBV29-1 and TRBJ2-7; maybe TRBD1 (5 bases). This CDR3 spans 13 amino acids. With 6 bases removed from V and 4 bases from J, the gap between germline ends came to 16 bases. Germline V gene lookup returns CDR1 SQVTM and CDR2 ANQGSEA. CDR3 DNA sequence: TGCAGCGTCCTCGGCAGGGTGGGATACGAGCAGTACTTC. Its protein product is CSVLGRVGYEQYF.

J is TRBJ1-1 and V is TRBV6-2 or TRBV6-3, with 8 bases aligning to TRBD1. Germline V CDR1 and CDR2: MNHEY, SVGEGT. This CDR3 is 13 amino acids long. J gave up 0 bases and V 10 bases, and 4 bases lay outside the gene matches. The CDR3 nucleotides are TGTGCCATCAGGACAGGGTTGAACACTGAAGCTTTCTTT. It codes for CAIRTGLNTEAFF.

The chain recombines TRBV6-8 with TRBJ2-7; D is undetermined. Germline-derived CDR1 and CDR2 are MNHGY and SAAAGT. Trimming shortened V by 0 bases and J by 2 bases, and 14 bases separated the two germline ends. The CDR3 runs 16 residues. Here the CDR3 reads CASSYSWQKSAYEQYF. The CDR3 DNA follows: TGTGCCAGCAGTTACTCCTGGCAGAAGTCCGCCTACGAGCAGTACTTC.

V gene TRBV2 combines with J gene TRBJ2-5, with no clear D. CDR1 SNHLY and CDR2 FYNNEI come from the germline V gene. Trimming cost V 4 bases and J 13 bases, with 16 bases left between them. The CDR3 length is 12 residues. CDR3 coding DNA: TGTGCCAGCAGTGCTGGCCCAAGCGCGAGGTACTTC. This translates into CASSAGPSARYF.

CDR3 amino acids: CASSPQGNSPLHF. As DNA, the CDR3 is TGTGCCAGTAGTCCCCAAGGGAATTCACCCCTCCACTTT. V usage is TRBV19 and J usage is TRBJ1-6; no reliable D call. The CDR3 runs to 13 residues. V lost 5 bases to trimming and J lost 7 bases, with 9 bases between them. Germline CDR1 reads LNHDA; CDR2 reads SQIVND (reference sequence).

The chain combines TRBV5-4 with TRBJ1-1; D perhaps matches TRBD1 (5 bases). Germline CDR1 and CDR2: SGHNT and YYREEE (reference sequence). This CDR3 spans 13 amino acids. V gave up 4 bases and J gave up 1 base, with 8 bases separating them. The CDR3 nucleotides are TGTGCCAGCAGCACACAGGAGAACACTGAAGCTTTCTTT. It codes for CASSTQENTEAFF.

This clonotype was found a few times. The gene calls are TRBV3-1 and TRBJ2-2, with TRBD2 matching over 7 bases. CDR1 and CDR2 from the germline V gene are LGHDT and YNNKEL (reference sequence). This CDR3 spans 13 amino acids. V dropped 4 bases and J dropped 6; count of bases not matched to a gene: 2. The CDR3 bases are TGTGCCAGCAGCCCCAGCGGGGCCGGGGAGCTGTTTTTT. Its protein is CASSPSGAGELFF.

V usage is TRBV7-8 and J usage is TRBJ2-3; D call uncertain. The germline V gene has CDR1 SGHVS and CDR2 FQNEAQ. Trimming removed 2 bases at V and 4 bases at J, with 19 bases between. The CDR3 covers 17 residues. CDR3 residues: CASSLLRHEPGADTQYF. CDR3 in DNA: TGTGCCAGCAGCTTATTGAGGCACGAACCCGGAGCAGATACGCAGTATTTT.

The chain combines TRBV6-5 with TRBJ2-2, with TRBD1 as a possible D gene (6 bases). Germline CDR1 and CDR2: MNHEY and SVGAGI. The CDR3 has 15 amino acids. The V end lost 4 bases, the J end lost 5 bases, and 14 bases lay between the germline ends. The CDR3 sequence is CASSSQGADTGELFF. Here the CDR3 DNA reads TGTGCCAGCAGTTCACAGGGTGCCGATACCGGGGAGCTGTTTTTT.

The J gene is TRBJ1-2, the V gene TRBV6-5; 7 bases map to TRBD1. The CDR3 extends over 16 amino acids. Germline-derived CDR1 and CDR2 are MNHEY and SVGAGI. Trimming removed 4 bases from V and 7 bases from J; junction bases left unmatched: 15. CDR3 DNA: TGTGCCAGCAGTTTAATTTGGGACAGTCTCTCAAGTGGCTACACCTTC. It translates to CASSLIWDSLSSGYTF.

This clonotype counts as medium-sized. This chain uses TRBV29-1 with TRBJ2-5; D gene ambiguous. Trimming stripped 4 bases from V and 0 bases from J, with 12 bases between. This CDR3 has 14 residues. In germline, CDR1 is SQVTM, CDR2 ANQGSEA. The CDR3 reads CSVGGSADQETQYF. The CDR3 DNA reads as TGCAGCGTTGGGGGTTCGGCGGACCAAGAGACCCAGTACTTC. Complete variable domain (other parts from reference TRBV29-1 and TRBJ2-5): SAVISQKPSRDICQRGTSLTIQCQVDSQVTMMFWYRQQPGQSLTLIATANQGSEATYESGFVIDKFPISRPNLTFSTLTVSNMSPEDSSIYLCSVGGSADQETQYFGPGTRLLVL.

The chain is built from TRBV19 and TRBJ1-1, with TRBD1 identical over 12 bases. This CDR3 region has 17 residues. Looked up from germline, CDR1 is LNHDA and CDR2 is SQIVND (reference sequence). The ends lost 3 bases at V and 0 bases at J; junction bases unmatched: 5. The DNA of the CDR3 is TGTGCCAGTAGTATGCGGGACAGGGGGCGAGTGAACACTGAAGCTTTCTTT. Protein product: CASSMRDRGRVNTEAFF.

V usage is TRBV12-3 or TRBV12-4 and J usage is TRBJ2-1, with 8 bases fitting TRBD2. The junction had 2 bases not matched to a gene; V was cut back by 0 bases and J by 7 bases. The CDR3 contains 14 residues. This CDR3 reads CASSLASGVNEQFF. The CDR3 DNA is TGTGCCAGCAGTTTAGCTAGCGGGGTAAATGAGCAGTTCTTC.

The V and J genes are TRBV27 and TRBJ1-2, with D possibly matching TRBD1 (5 bases). Trimming pared 4 bases from V and 4 bases from J, leaving 16 bases between. The CDR3 runs 15 residues. Germline values: CDR1 MNHEY, CDR2 SMNVEV (reference sequence). CDR3 amino acids: CASSYGGAGPYGYTF. The DNA of the CDR3 is TGTGCCAGCAGTTACGGGGGTGCGGGTCCCTATGGCTACACCTTC.

The chain combines TRBV9 with TRBJ2-1; 14 positions agree with TRBD2. Germline lookup yields CDR1 SGDLS and CDR2 YYNGEE. CDR3 size: 15 residues. V lost 4 bases and J lost 9; bases outside the gene matches: 6. The CDR3 nucleotides are TGTGCCAGCAGCCCTGGGACTAGCGGGAGAGGTGAGCAGTTCTTC. Translated: CASSPGTSGRGEQFF.

This clonotype was recorded a few times. The rearrangement links TRBV5-1 to TRBJ1-2; D remains ambiguous. Deletions cut 4 bases from V and 8 bases from J, with 18 bases between. The CDR3 loop spans 14 amino acids. Germline values: CDR1 SGHRS, CDR2 YFSETQ. CDR3 DNA sequence: TGCGCCAGCAGCCCGGACCCCACCGCCGCGGGCTACACCTTC. Protein product: CASSPDPTAAGYTF. Full variable domain (missing parts from reference TRBV5-1 and TRBJ1-2): KAGVTQTPRYLIKTRGQQVTLSCSPISGHRSVSWYQQTPGQGLQFLFEYFSETQRNKGNFPGRFSGRQFSNSRSEMNVSTLELGDSALYLCASSPDPTAAGYTFGSGTRLTVV.

The chain is built from TRBV20-1 and TRBJ2-7; D gene unclear. V was shortened by 3 bases and J by 3 bases, with 12 bases between the two germline ends. This CDR3 is 13 amino acids long. The V gene's germline CDR1 is DFQATT and CDR2 SNEGSKA (reference sequence). The chain's CDR3 is CSARLGSLYEQYF. The DNA for the CDR3 is TGCAGTGCTAGGTTGGGAAGTCTCTACGAGCAGTACTTC.

The J gene is TRBJ1-5, the V gene TRBV2; TRBD1 is a possible D gene (5 bases). The CDR3 spans 16 residues. Deletions cut 4 bases from V and 0 bases from J, with 13 bases between. Germline lookup yields CDR1 SNHLY and CDR2 FYNNEI. The CDR3 DNA reads as TGTGCCAGCAGTGGTTACGGGACTTATAGCAATCAGCCCCAGCATTTT. It yields the protein CASSGYGTYSNQPQHF.

This clonotype was observed a few times. This chain joins TRBV18 and TRBJ2-2; TRBD2 agrees at 13 bases. The V and J ends lost 3 bases and 0 bases, in that order; junction bases with no gene match: 1. The CDR3 has 17 amino acids. Germline-derived CDR1 and CDR2 are KGHSH and LQKENI. Written as DNA, the CDR3 is TGTGCCAGCTCACCCGGGACTAGCGGGGCGAACACCGGGGAGCTGTTTTTT. Translation: CASSPGTSGANTGELFF.

The chain has TRBV2 and TRBJ2-7; D uncertain. CDR3 length: 11 amino acids. V shed 6 bases and J shed 3 bases, with 6 bases lying between them. Germline V lookup: CDR1 SNHLY, CDR2 FYNNEI. The CDR3 sequence is CASRPIYEQYF. The CDR3 region has the DNA TGTGCCAGCAGACCCATCTACGAGCAGTACTTC.

The V and J genes are TRBV10-3 and TRBJ1-1, with D tentatively TRBD1 (6 bases). Trimming removed 5 bases from V and 0 bases from J, with 10 bases in between. The germline V gene encodes CDR1 ENHRY and CDR2 SYGVKD. This CDR3 is built from 14 residues. As DNA, the CDR3 is TGTGCCATCAGTAGTAGGGGGGTGAACACTGAAGCTTTCTTT. It is translated as CAISSRGVNTEAFF.

This CDR3 reads CASSLYNEQFF. CDR3 DNA sequence: TGCGCCAGCAGCTTGTACAATGAGCAGTTCTTC. The chain joins TRBV5-1 to TRBJ2-1; D unclear. Trimming stripped 1 base from V and 4 bases from J, with 0 bases between. In germline, CDR1 is SGHRS, CDR2 YFSETQ. This CDR3 is built from 11 residues.

The chain couples TRBV2 to TRBJ2-7, with 8 bases fitting TRBD1. Looked up from germline, CDR1 is SNHLY and CDR2 is FYNNEI. The CDR3 has 15 amino acids. V gave up 0 bases and J gave up 2 bases; unmatched junction bases: 3. This CDR3 reads CASSEAPGQAYEQYF. The DNA for the CDR3 is TGTGCCAGCAGTGAAGCCCCGGGACAGGCCTACGAGCAGTACTTC.

The chain links TRBV3-1 to TRBJ2-7, with D perhaps matching TRBD2 (5 bases). With 1 base removed from V and 3 bases from J, the gap between germline ends came to 10 bases. Germline V gene data show CDR1 as LGHDT and CDR2 as YNNKEL (reference sequence). CDR3 length equals 14 residues. Written as DNA, the CDR3 is TGTGCCAGCAGCCAAGGGACCGGGGACTACGAGCAGTACTTC. It translates to CASSQGTGDYEQYF.

This clonotype was recorded a few times. The CDR3 protein is CASSLRGAAGAGELFF. The CDR3 nucleotides are TGTGCCAGCAGCTTACGGGGGGCCGCCGGCGCCGGGGAGCTGTTTTTT. The chain couples TRBV7-9 to TRBJ2-2, with D perhaps TRBD2 (7 bases). This CDR3 has 16 amino acids. The germline V and J ends were trimmed by 2 bases and 6 bases, with 16 bases remaining between them. In germline, CDR1 is SEHNR, CDR2 FQNEAQ (reference sequence). The whole variable domain, filled in from reference TRBV7-9 and TRBJ2-2, reads DTGVSQNPRHKITKRGQNVTFRCDPISEHNRLYWYRQTLGQGPEFLTYFQNEAQLEKSRLLSDRFSAERPKGSFSTLEIQRTEQGDSAMYLCASSLRGAAGAGELFFGEGSRLTVL.

The chain uses TRBV4-2 and TRBJ1-4; no definite D call. The V gene lost 11 bases and the J gene lost 5 bases, with 15 bases spanning the gap. CDR1 is LGHNA and CDR2 is YNFKEQ in the germline V gene. The CDR3 consists of 13 residues. CDR3 sequence: CAAGGERNEKLFF. DNA for the CDR3: TGTGCCGCCGGCGGGGAAAGGAATGAAAAACTGTTTTTT.

This chain uses TRBV6-6 with TRBJ2-7; 9 nucleotides agree with TRBD1. Per the germline V gene, CDR1 is MNHNY and CDR2 is SVGAGI (reference sequence). Germline trimming cut 2 bases from V and 3 bases from J; bases unmatched to any gene: 5. The CDR3 runs 15 residues. Here the CDR3 DNA reads TGTGCCAGCAGTTACCCTGGACAGGGGAACTACGAGCAGTACTTC. It yields the protein CASSYPGQGNYEQYF.

This chain uses TRBV30 with TRBJ2-3; 7 bases are a match to TRBD1. With 5 bases clipped from V and 1 base from J, the junction kept 3 bases outside the gene matches. CDR1 is GTSNPN, CDR2 SVGIG, per germline (reference sequence). This CDR3 is built from 13 residues. CDR3 nucleotide sequence: TGTGCCTGGGAAGGACAGGGCACAGATACGCAGTATTTT. Amino acid sequence: CAWEGQGTDTQYF.